A selection of T cell receptor beta chains follows, all from one sample in a study of control samples from healthy donors and cancer patients. The data were produced by immunoSEQ multiplex PCR, yet TCRdb's version contains in-frame clones alone and is incomplete. The table lists 150,000 or so clones, 85% to 90% of them singletons. The sequenced sample consisted of blood. The receptors here all came from a woman aged 25 to 45 in good health. Each CDR3 is given with its conserved first and last residue. Each record gives: D gene, V gene, J gene, clone size, CDR3 DNA, CDR3 protein. The D gene is left open where the match is weak. Clone size, where shown, is once, few, many, or a class for clones that have expanded.

d_gene: NA; v_gene: TRBV4-1; j_gene: TRBJ2-1; abundance: NA; CDR3nt: TGCGCCAGCAGCCAAGGCAGCAATGAGCAGTTCTTC; CDR3aa: CASSQGSNEQFF
d_gene: NA; v_gene: TRBV28; j_gene: TRBJ2-7; abundance: NA; CDR3nt: TGTGCCAGCAGATCGTCCGGGGGATGGGGGAACTACGAGCAGTACTTC; CDR3aa: CASRSSGGWGNYEQYF
d_gene: NA; v_gene: TRBV9; j_gene: TRBJ2-5; abundance: NA; CDR3nt: TGTGCCAGCAGCGTAGGCTCAGGGGGGGAGACCCAGTACTTC; CDR3aa: CASSVGSGGETQYF
d_gene: NA; v_gene: TRBV3-1/TRBV3-2; j_gene: TRBJ1-2; abundance: NA; CDR3nt: TGTGCCAGCAGCCATCAAAGCTCCGGGAGGAGGAGCTCATATGGCTACACCTTC; CDR3aa: CASSHQSSGRRSSYGYTF
d_gene: NA; v_gene: TRBV5-1; j_gene: TRBJ1-2; abundance: NA; CDR3nt: TGCGCCAGCAGCTTCAAGGGTAACGGCTACACCTTC; CDR3aa: CASSFKGNGYTF
d_gene: NA; v_gene: TRBV5-1; j_gene: TRBJ1-4; abundance: NA; CDR3nt: TGCGCCAGCAGCTTGGCTGGATCAACTAATGAAAAACTGTTTTTT; CDR3aa: CASSLAGSTNEKLFF
d_gene: TRBD1; v_gene: TRBV29-1; j_gene: TRBJ1-5; abundance: NA; CDR3nt: TGCAGCGTTGTAGTGGACAGGGGATTCCAGCATTTT; CDR3aa: CSVVVDRGFQHF
d_gene: TRBD2; v_gene: TRBV4-1; j_gene: TRBJ2-7; abundance: once; CDR3nt: TGCGCCAGCAGCCAAGGACTAGCGGGGGTTGGGGAGCAGTACTTC; CDR3aa: CASSQGLAGVGEQYF
d_gene: NA; v_gene: TRBV5-1; j_gene: TRBJ2-1; abundance: once; CDR3nt: TGCGCCAGCGCTATCGACGGCAGCTCCTACAATGAGCAGTTCTTC; CDR3aa: CASAIDGSSYNEQFF
d_gene: NA; v_gene: TRBV5-6; j_gene: TRBJ2-5; abundance: few; CDR3nt: TGTGCCAGCAGCTTAGAAGCAGGCGTGCTCTACCAACGGGAGACCCAGTACTTC; CDR3aa: CASSLEAGVLYQRETQYF
d_gene: NA; v_gene: TRBV7-9; j_gene: TRBJ2-3; abundance: NA; CDR3nt: TGTGCCAGCAGCTTAGTTGACCTCTTGGCAGGGGGGTACCCAGATACGCAGTATTTT; CDR3aa: CASSLVDLLAGGYPDTQYF
d_gene: TRBD1; v_gene: TRBV27; j_gene: TRBJ2-7; abundance: NA; CDR3nt: TGTGCCAGCAGTTTATCCCTTTACCGGGACAGAGACTACGAGCAGTGCTTC; CDR3aa: CASSLSLYRDRDYEQCF
d_gene: NA; v_gene: TRBV5-1; j_gene: TRBJ2-3; abundance: NA; CDR3nt: TGCGCCAGCAGCCCGGGCCATATGGGGGTGCCGCAGTATTTT; CDR3aa: CASSPGHMGVPQYF
d_gene: NA; v_gene: TRBV30; j_gene: TRBJ2-2; abundance: NA; CDR3nt: TGTGCCTGGCTCCCGGGGGAGCTGTTTTTT; CDR3aa: CAWLPGELFF
d_gene: TRBD1; v_gene: TRBV6-4; j_gene: TRBJ2-2; abundance: NA; CDR3nt: TGTGCCAGCAGTGACACCGACAGGGCCGGGGAGCTGTTTTTT; CDR3aa: CASSDTDRAGELFF
d_gene: NA; v_gene: TRBV5-1; j_gene: TRBJ2-1; abundance: NA; CDR3nt: TGCGCCAGCAGCTTGGGGGCAAATGAGCAGTTCTTC; CDR3aa: CASSLGANEQFF
d_gene: TRBD2; v_gene: TRBV3-1/TRBV3-2; j_gene: TRBJ2-3; abundance: NA; CDR3nt: TGTGCCAGCAGCCCCCGTCTTCTTCGGGGGGGCGCAGATACGCAGTATTTT; CDR3aa: CASSPRLLRGGADTQYF
d_gene: NA; v_gene: TRBV28; j_gene: TRBJ1-5; abundance: few; CDR3nt: TGTGCCAGCAGTTGGGTCAGCAATCAGCCCCAGCATTTT; CDR3aa: CASSWVSNQPQHF
d_gene: NA; v_gene: TRBV19; j_gene: TRBJ1-4; abundance: once; CDR3nt: TGTGCCAGTAGTAACAGGGAATCCCCAACTAATGAAAAACTGTTTTTT; CDR3aa: CASSNRESPTNEKLFF
d_gene: NA; v_gene: TRBV4-2; j_gene: TRBJ2-1; abundance: NA; CDR3nt: TGTGCCAGCAGCCAAGAGGGGCCCAATGAGCAGTTCTTC; CDR3aa: CASSQEGPNEQFF
d_gene: NA; v_gene: TRBV6-5; j_gene: TRBJ1-1; abundance: NA; CDR3nt: TGTGCCAGCAGCCACAGCTCGAACACTGAAGCTTTCTTT; CDR3aa: CASSHSSNTEAFF
d_gene: NA; v_gene: TRBV28; j_gene: TRBJ1-2; abundance: NA; CDR3nt: TGTGCCAGCAGTTTATTGTCCTATGGCTACACCTTC; CDR3aa: CASSLLSYGYTF
d_gene: NA; v_gene: TRBV14; j_gene: TRBJ2-3; abundance: NA; CDR3nt: TGTGCCAGCAGCCTAAGCGTGGGGGCAGATACGCAGTATTTT; CDR3aa: CASSLSVGADTQYF
d_gene: TRBD1; v_gene: TRBV28; j_gene: TRBJ1-2; abundance: once; CDR3nt: TGTGCCAGCAGGCAACGGACAGGGGGCTCTGGCTACACCTTC; CDR3aa: CASRQRTGGSGYTF
d_gene: TRBD1; v_gene: TRBV2; j_gene: TRBJ2-2; abundance: NA; CDR3nt: TGTGCCAGCAGTAGGAGACAGGGCACCGGGGAGCTGTTTTTT; CDR3aa: CASSRRQGTGELFF
d_gene: NA; v_gene: TRBV18; j_gene: TRBJ1-1; abundance: NA; CDR3nt: TGTGCCAGCTCACCACAGCTCAGGGCAGACACTGAAGCTTTCTTT; CDR3aa: CASSPQLRADTEAFF
d_gene: NA; v_gene: TRBV13; j_gene: TRBJ2-5; abundance: NA; CDR3nt: TGTGCCAGCAGCTTAGCGACGGTCCAAGAGACCCAGTACTTC; CDR3aa: CASSLATVQETQYF
d_gene: NA; v_gene: TRBV4-1; j_gene: TRBJ2-3; abundance: once; CDR3nt: TGCGCCAGCAGCCCCCGCCTAAAACCAGATACGCAGTATTTT; CDR3aa: CASSPRLKPDTQYF
d_gene: NA; v_gene: TRBV7-9; j_gene: TRBJ2-5; abundance: NA; CDR3nt: TGTGCCAGCAGCTTAGGGGTTACAGAGACCCAGTACTTC; CDR3aa: CASSLGVTETQYF
d_gene: NA; v_gene: TRBV4-2; j_gene: TRBJ1-1; abundance: NA; CDR3nt: TGTGCCAGCAGCCAAGACCCGCGCGGGAACACTGAAGCTTTCTTT; CDR3aa: CASSQDPRGNTEAFF
d_gene: TRBD2; v_gene: TRBV3-1/TRBV3-2; j_gene: TRBJ2-1; abundance: NA; CDR3nt: TGTGCCAGCAGCCCCCTACAGTCTGGACTAGCGGGGTCCGATGAGCAGTTCTTC; CDR3aa: CASSPLQSGLAGSDEQFF
d_gene: NA; v_gene: TRBV14; j_gene: TRBJ2-7; abundance: once; CDR3nt: TGTGCCAGCGGAGGTTTTAGCTACGAGCAGTACTTC; CDR3aa: CASGGFSYEQYF
d_gene: NA; v_gene: TRBV19; j_gene: TRBJ1-2; abundance: once; CDR3nt: TGTGCCAGTAGTCCCGGCTCCGGGCAGTATGGCTACACCTTC; CDR3aa: CASSPGSGQYGYTF
d_gene: NA; v_gene: TRBV10-2; j_gene: TRBJ1-1; abundance: NA; CDR3nt: TGCGCCGGCAGTAACAGGGAGGACACTGAAGCTTTCTTT; CDR3aa: CAGSNREDTEAFF
d_gene: TRBD1; v_gene: TRBV11-2; j_gene: TRBJ2-3; abundance: NA; CDR3nt: TGTGCCAGCAGCACATGGACAGGGCGGACAGATACGCAGTATTTT; CDR3aa: CASSTWTGRTDTQYF
d_gene: NA; v_gene: TRBV6-5; j_gene: TRBJ2-7; abundance: NA; CDR3nt: TGTGCCAGCATGTACAGGCTCTCCTACGAGCAGTACTTC; CDR3aa: CASMYRLSYEQYF
d_gene: TRBD2; v_gene: TRBV7-6; j_gene: TRBJ2-3; abundance: NA; CDR3nt: TGTGCCAGCACCCCCAGACTAGCGGGAGGGGGGACGCAGTATTTT; CDR3aa: CASTPRLAGGGTQYF
d_gene: NA; v_gene: TRBV5-1; j_gene: TRBJ2-3; abundance: NA; CDR3nt: TGCGCCAGCAGCCCCGGAGGGGATGTCGTTACAGATACGCAGTATTTT; CDR3aa: CASSPGGDVVTDTQYF
d_gene: TRBD2; v_gene: TRBV5-4; j_gene: TRBJ2-3; abundance: NA; CDR3nt: TGTGCCAGCAGCGTAGCGGGAGAAAGCACAGATACGCAGTATTTT; CDR3aa: CASSVAGESTDTQYF
d_gene: TRBD1; v_gene: TRBV10-3; j_gene: TRBJ1-5; abundance: NA; CDR3nt: TGTGCCATCAGTGGGAGCAGGGGGAGCAATCAGCCCCAGCATTTT; CDR3aa: CAISGSRGSNQPQHF
d_gene: NA; v_gene: TRBV6-5; j_gene: TRBJ1-6; abundance: NA; CDR3nt: TGTGCCAGCAGTCCGCCCGGCCTATATAATTCACCCCTCCACTTT; CDR3aa: CASSPPGLYNSPLHF
d_gene: NA; v_gene: TRBV28; j_gene: TRBJ2-1; abundance: once; CDR3nt: TGTGCCAGCAGTTTGTCCCGGGTTGGCGAGCAGTTCTTC; CDR3aa: CASSLSRVGEQFF